This is a list of T cell receptor beta chains from one sample in a study of PD-L1 blockade in urothelial cancer. The method was immunoSEQ multiplex PCR; TCRdb's version includes in-frame clones alone and lacks a portion of them. The table records about 130,000 clones, 70% to 85% of them present only once. This material consisted of PBMCs, taken around atezolizumab (anti-PD-L1) treatment. These receptor sequences come from a man in his forties or fifties with urothelial cancer. Both conserved end residues are part of each CDR3. D genes are given only for firm matches. Clone size, where shown, is once, few, many, or a class for clones that have expanded.

12,TRBV7-9,TRBJ2-7,NA,NA,CASRAGFHEQYF,TGTGCCAGCAGGGCAGGGTTTCACGAGCAGTACTTC
15,TRBV30,TRBJ2-7,TRBD2,once,CAWSVGLAGEDEQYF,TGTGCCTGGAGTGTAGGGCTAGCGGGAGAGGACGAGCAGTACTTC
13,TRBV27,TRBJ2-1,TRBD1,once,CASSNRQGIEQFF,TGTGCCAGCAGTAACCGACAGGGGATTGAGCAGTTCTTC
18,TRBV7-9,TRBJ2-5,TRBD2,NA,CASSLGLAGGRLQETQYF,TGTGCCAGCAGCCTAGGACTAGCGGGAGGGCGTCTCCAAGAGACCCAGTACTTC
13,TRBV27,TRBJ2-3,NA,NA,CASSFSLTDTQYF,TGTGCCAGCAGTTTTTCCCTCACAGATACGCAGTATTTT
17,TRBV10-3,TRBJ2-3,TRBD2,once,CAISEKGSGREVDTQYF,TGTGCCATCAGTGAAAAGGGTAGCGGGAGGGAAGTAGATACGCAGTATTTT
13,TRBV9,TRBJ2-1,NA,NA,CASSVGGGWEQFF,TGTGCCAGCAGCGTAGGAGGGGGTTGGGAGCAGTTCTTC
12,TRBV28,TRBJ2-4,NA,NA,CASSLPKNIQYF,TGTGCCAGCAGTCTACCCAAAAACATTCAGTACTTC
15,TRBV5-1,TRBJ2-3,NA,NA,CASSVGLASTDTQYF,TGCGCCAGCAGCGTGGGACTTGCTAGCACAGATACGCAGTATTTT
18,TRBV4-1,TRBJ2-1,NA,once,CASSQVNLGLIHNNEQFF,TGCGCCAGCAGCCAAGTAAACCTTGGACTAATTCATAACAATGAGCAGTTCTTC
17,TRBV11-1,TRBJ2-7,TRBD2,NA,CASSLRRTSGSPYEQYF,TGTGCCAGCAGCCTCAGAAGGACTAGCGGGAGCCCCTACGAGCAGTACTTC
14,TRBV28,TRBJ2-7,TRBD1,NA,CASSRTGGYYEQYF,TGTGCCAGCAGTAGGACAGGGGGCTACTACGAGCAGTACTTC
14,TRBV7-8,TRBJ1-1,NA,NA,CASSLARMNTEAFF,TGTGCCAGCAGCTTAGCCAGGATGAACACTGAAGCTTTCTTT
15,TRBV4-1,TRBJ1-6,TRBD1,NA,CASSQLTGGVSPLHF,TGCGCCAGCAGCCAACTTACAGGGGGCGTCTCACCCCTCCACTTT
12,TRBV29-1,TRBJ2-4,NA,NA,CSVKGSGNIQYF,TGCAGCGTTAAAGGGTCGGGAAACATTCAGTACTTC
15,TRBV4-1,TRBJ2-2,NA,NA,CASSPQRGNTGELFF,TGCGCCAGCAGCCCGCAAAGAGGTAACACCGGGGAGCTGTTTTTT
15,TRBV7-2,TRBJ1-5,TRBD1,NA,CASSPGTGKNQPQHF,TGTGCCAGCAGCCCAGGGACAGGGAAGAATCAGCCCCAGCATTTT
14,TRBV15,TRBJ2-7,NA,once,CATGRDRARYEQYF,TGTGCCACCGGCAGAGATCGAGCGAGGTACGAGCAGTACTTC
12,TRBV28,TRBJ2-2,NA,few,CASSFGPGELFF,TGTGCCAGCAGTTTTGGGCCCGGGGAGCTGTTTTTT
16,TRBV7-9,TRBJ2-5,TRBD2,NA,CASSLGGGSGWQTQYF,TGTGCCAGCAGCTTAGGAGGCGGGAGTGGATGGCAGACCCAGTACTTC
18,TRBV14,TRBJ2-1,TRBD1,NA,CASSLRELGQGTFNEQFF,TGTGCCAGCAGCCTTCGGGAGTTGGGACAGGGAACGTTCAATGAGCAGTTCTTC
14,TRBV28,TRBJ1-5,NA,NA,CASSSRVSNQPQHF,TGTGCCAGCAGTTCGCGGGTAAGCAATCAGCCCCAGCATTTT